This is a list of T cell receptor beta chains from one sample in a study of molecular identifiers for immune sequencing clone quantification. MiXCR was run by TCRdb on the PCR reads, yielding one entry per CDR3 protein. In the table there are tens of thousands of distinct CDR3 sequences, 15% to 20% of which are singletons. Sample: naive CD8+ T cells from blood, with Jurkat cell RNA spiked in. Receptor source: a human donor in good health. Some libraries in this study had Jurkat cell RNA spiked in. Both conserved end residues are part of each CDR3. D genes are given only for firm matches. Size values are once, few and many counts, or a class for expanded clones, and some rows have none.

j_call	clone_size	d_call	v_call	cdr3_nt	cdr3_aa
TRBJ2-7	few	-	TRBV5-4	TGTGCCAGCAGCTTGGCCCTGGGTGCTCTTCCATTGGAGCAGTACTTC	CASSLALGALPLEQYF
TRBJ2-7	many	TRBD2	TRBV7-9	TGTGCCAGCAGCTTAGTAGCGGGAGGGATACTATACGAGCAGTACTTC	CASSLVAGGILYEQYF
TRBJ1-5	many	-	TRBV27	TGTGCCAGCAGTTTATCGGTAGCTCAGCCCCAGCATTTT	CASSLSVAQPQHF
TRBJ1-2	-	-	TRBV6-4	TGTGCCAGCAGTGACTCGATCAGGCCTCTAAACTATGGCTACACCTTC	CASSDSIRPLNYGYTF
TRBJ2-3	many	TRBD1	TRBV5-6	TGTGCCAGCAGCTGGGACGTAGGGGGCGCAGATACGCAGTATTTT	CASSWDVGGADTQYF
TRBJ1-2	-	TRBD1	TRBV5-3	TGTGCCAGCAGTTTGTCCGGGACAGGGAGTTCCTATGGCTACACCTTC	CASSLSGTGSSYGYTF
TRBJ1-2	many	-	TRBV7-2	TGTGCCAGCAGCTTAGGTCTCAGTAATCACTATGGCTACACCTTC	CASSLGLSNHYGYTF
TRBJ2-1	many	TRBD2	TRBV2	TGTGCCAGCAAGAGCGGGATTAGCTCCTACAATGAGCAGTTCTTC	CASKSGISSYNEQFF
TRBJ2-6	many	-	TRBV2	TGTGCCAGCAGTGAACCTGGGGCCAACGTCCTGACTTTC	CASSEPGANVLTF
TRBJ2-3	medium-sized	-	TRBV10-3	TGTGCCATCAGTGACACCCAGGGGGGCGCAGATACGCAGTATTTT	CAISDTQGGADTQYF